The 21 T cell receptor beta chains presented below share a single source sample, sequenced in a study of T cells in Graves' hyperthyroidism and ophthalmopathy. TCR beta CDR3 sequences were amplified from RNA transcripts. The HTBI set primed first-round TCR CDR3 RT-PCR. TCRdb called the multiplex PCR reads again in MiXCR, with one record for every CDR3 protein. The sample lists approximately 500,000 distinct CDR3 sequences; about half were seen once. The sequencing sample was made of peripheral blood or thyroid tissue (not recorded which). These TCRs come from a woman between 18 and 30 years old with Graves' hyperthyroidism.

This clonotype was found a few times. The CDR3 bases are TGTGCCAGCAGTTCCGGACTAGCGGGGGGGGTGAAGTACCAAGAGACCCAGTACTTC. It yields the protein CASSSGLAGGVKYQETQYF. This chain joins TRBV12-3 or TRBV12-4 and TRBJ2-5; 15 positions agree with TRBD2. The CDR3 extends over 19 amino acids. The V and J ends lost 4 bases and 0 bases, in that order; junction bases with no gene match: 9.

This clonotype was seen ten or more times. CDR3 nucleotide sequence: TGTGCCAGCAGCTCCACCCTGACAGGCTCCGGGGAGCTGTTTTTT. Amino acid sequence: CASSSTLTGSGELFF. The genes are TRBV9 and TRBJ2-2, with a weak D call TRBD1 (6 bases). The CDR3 is 15 amino acids. V was clipped by 4 bases and J by 6 bases, with 16 bases between them. Germline loops: CDR1 SGDLS, CDR2 YYNGEE.

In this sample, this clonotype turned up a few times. In DNA form, the CDR3 reads TGTGCCAGCAGTCTGACAGGAAGTGATCAGCCCCAGCATTTT. Its translation is CASSLTGSDQPQHF. The chain combines TRBV6-2 or TRBV6-3 with TRBJ1-5; a weak D match, TRBD1 (6 bases). Trimming shortened V by 5 bases and J by 5 bases, and 13 bases separated the two germline ends. The germline V gene has CDR1 MNHEY and CDR2 SVGEGT. The CDR3 runs to 14 residues.

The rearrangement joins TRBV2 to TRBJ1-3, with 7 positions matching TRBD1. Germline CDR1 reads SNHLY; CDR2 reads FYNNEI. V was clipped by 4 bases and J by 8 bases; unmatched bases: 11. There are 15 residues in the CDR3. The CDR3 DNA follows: TGTGCCAGCAGTGCCGGGACAGACTATGGCTACACCATATATTTT. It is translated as CASSAGTDYGYTIYF. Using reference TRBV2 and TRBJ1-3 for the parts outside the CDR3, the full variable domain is EPEVTQTPSHQVTQMGQEVILRCVPISNHLYFYWYRQILGQKVEFLVSFYNNEISEKSEIFDDQFSVERPDGSNFTLKIRSTKLEDSAMYFCASSAGTDYGYTIYFGEGSWLTVV.

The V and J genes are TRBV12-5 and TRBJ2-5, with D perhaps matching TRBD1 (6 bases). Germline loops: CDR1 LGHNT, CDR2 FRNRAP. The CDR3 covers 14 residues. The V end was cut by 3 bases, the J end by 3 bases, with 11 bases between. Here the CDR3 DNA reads TGTGCTAGTGGTTTAGGACAGTGGAAAGAGACCCAGTACTTC. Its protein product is CASGLGQWKETQYF.

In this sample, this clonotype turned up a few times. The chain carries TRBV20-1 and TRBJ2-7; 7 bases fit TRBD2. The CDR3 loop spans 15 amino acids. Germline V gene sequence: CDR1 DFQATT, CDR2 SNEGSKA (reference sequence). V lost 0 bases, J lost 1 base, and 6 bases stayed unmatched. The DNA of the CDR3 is TGCAGTGCTAGAGAGGGGAGGGCCGGGTCCTACGAGCAGTACTTC. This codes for CSAREGRAGSYEQYF.

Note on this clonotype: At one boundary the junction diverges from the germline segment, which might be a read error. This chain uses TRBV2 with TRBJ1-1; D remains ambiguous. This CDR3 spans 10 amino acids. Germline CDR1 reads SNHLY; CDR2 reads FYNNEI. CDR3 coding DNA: TGTGCCAGCAGTGAAGCGCTGGCTGCCTTT. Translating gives CASSEALAAF.

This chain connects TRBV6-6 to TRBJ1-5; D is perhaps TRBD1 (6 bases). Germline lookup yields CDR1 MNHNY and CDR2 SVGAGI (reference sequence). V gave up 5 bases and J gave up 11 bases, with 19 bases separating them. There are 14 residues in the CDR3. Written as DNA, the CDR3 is TGTGCCAGCAGTATGCAGGGGACCCAAGAGACCCAGCATTTT. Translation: CASSMQGTQETQHF.

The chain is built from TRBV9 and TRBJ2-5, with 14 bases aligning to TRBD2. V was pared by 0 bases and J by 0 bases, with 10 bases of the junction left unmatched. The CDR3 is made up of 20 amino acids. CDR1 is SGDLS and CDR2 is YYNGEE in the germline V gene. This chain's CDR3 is CASSVAPGLAGAEDQETQYF. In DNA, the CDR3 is TGTGCCAGCAGCGTAGCCCCGGGACTAGCGGGAGCGGAGGACCAAGAGACCCAGTACTTC. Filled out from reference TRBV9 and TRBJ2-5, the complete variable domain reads DSGVTQTPKHLITATGQRVTLRCSPRSGDLSVYWYQQSLDQGLQFLIQYYNGEERAKGNILERFSAQQFPDLHSELNLSSLELGDSALYFCASSVAPGLAGAEDQETQYFGPGTRLLVL.

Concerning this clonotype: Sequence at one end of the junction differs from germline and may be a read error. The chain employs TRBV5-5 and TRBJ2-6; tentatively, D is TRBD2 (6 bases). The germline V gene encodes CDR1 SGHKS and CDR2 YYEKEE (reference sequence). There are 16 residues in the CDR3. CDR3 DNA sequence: TGTGCCAGCAGCTTGGAAGGGGACTCTGGGGCCAACGGCCTGACTTTC. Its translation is CASSLEGDSGANGLTF.

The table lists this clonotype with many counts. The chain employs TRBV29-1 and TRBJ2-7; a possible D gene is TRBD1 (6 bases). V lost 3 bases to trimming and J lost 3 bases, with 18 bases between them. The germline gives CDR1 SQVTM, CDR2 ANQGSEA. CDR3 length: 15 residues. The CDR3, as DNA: TGCAGCGTTGATGTTGGGCAGGGGAGTGGCTACGAGCAGTACTTC. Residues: CSVDVGQGSGYEQYF.

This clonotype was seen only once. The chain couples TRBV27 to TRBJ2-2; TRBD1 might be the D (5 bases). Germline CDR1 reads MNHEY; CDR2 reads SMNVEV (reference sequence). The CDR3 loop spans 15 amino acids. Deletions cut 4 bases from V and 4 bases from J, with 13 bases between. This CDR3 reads CASSSQGSGTGELFF. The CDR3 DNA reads TGTGCCAGCAGTTCGCAGGGCTCGGGCACCGGGGAGCTGTTTTTT.

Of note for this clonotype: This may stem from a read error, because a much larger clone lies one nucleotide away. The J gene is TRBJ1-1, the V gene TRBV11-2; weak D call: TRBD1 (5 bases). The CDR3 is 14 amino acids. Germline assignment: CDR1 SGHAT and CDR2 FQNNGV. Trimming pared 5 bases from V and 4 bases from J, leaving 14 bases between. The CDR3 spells CASSVTQDFTEAFF. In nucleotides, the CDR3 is TGTGCCAGCAGCGTCACACAGGATTTCACTGAAGCTTTCTTT.

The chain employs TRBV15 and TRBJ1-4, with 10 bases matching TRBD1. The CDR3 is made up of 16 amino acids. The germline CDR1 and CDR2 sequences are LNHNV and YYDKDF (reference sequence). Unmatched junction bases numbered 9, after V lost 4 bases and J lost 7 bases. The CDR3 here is CATSTRGDRGSEKLFF. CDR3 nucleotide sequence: TGTGCCACCAGCACCAGGGGGGACAGGGGATCTGAAAAACTGTTTTTT.

The CDR3, as DNA: TGTGCCAGCAGGCCAAGGGGAAGGGGGAATCAGCCCCAGCATTTT. Protein: CASRPRGRGNQPQHF. The chain joins TRBV28 to TRBJ1-5; tentatively, D is TRBD1 (6 bases). Germline V CDR1 and CDR2: MDHEN, SYDVKM. CDR3 length equals 15 residues. V lost 6 bases, J lost 4 bases, and 16 bases lay in between.

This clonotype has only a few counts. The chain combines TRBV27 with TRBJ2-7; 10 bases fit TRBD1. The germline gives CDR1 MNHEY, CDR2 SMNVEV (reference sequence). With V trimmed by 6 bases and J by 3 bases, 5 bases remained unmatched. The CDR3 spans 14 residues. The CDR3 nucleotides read TGTGCCAGCAGCGACAGGGGGCTTCACTACGAGCAGTACTTC. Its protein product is CASSDRGLHYEQYF.

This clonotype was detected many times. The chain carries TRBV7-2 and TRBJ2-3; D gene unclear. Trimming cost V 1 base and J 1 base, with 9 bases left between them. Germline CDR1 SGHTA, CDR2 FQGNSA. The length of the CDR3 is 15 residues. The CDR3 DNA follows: TGTGCCAGCAGCTTAGGCGCCGGCCGCACAGATACGCAGTATTTT. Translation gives CASSLGAGRTDTQYF.

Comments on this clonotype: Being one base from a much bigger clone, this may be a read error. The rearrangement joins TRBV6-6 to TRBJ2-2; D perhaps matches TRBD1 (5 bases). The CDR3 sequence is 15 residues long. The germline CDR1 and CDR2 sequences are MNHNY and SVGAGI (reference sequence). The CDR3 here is CASSDPAGNIGELFF. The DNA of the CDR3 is TGTGCCAGCAGTGACCCGGCAGGGAACATCGGGGAGCTGTTTTTT.

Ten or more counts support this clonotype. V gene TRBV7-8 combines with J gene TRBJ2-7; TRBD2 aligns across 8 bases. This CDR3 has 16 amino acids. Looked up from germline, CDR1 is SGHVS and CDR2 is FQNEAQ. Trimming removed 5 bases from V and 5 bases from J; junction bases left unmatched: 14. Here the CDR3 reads CASSLLGGRTNDEQYF. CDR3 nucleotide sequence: TGTGCCAGCAGCCTGCTCGGCGGGAGGACGAACGACGAGCAGTACTTC.

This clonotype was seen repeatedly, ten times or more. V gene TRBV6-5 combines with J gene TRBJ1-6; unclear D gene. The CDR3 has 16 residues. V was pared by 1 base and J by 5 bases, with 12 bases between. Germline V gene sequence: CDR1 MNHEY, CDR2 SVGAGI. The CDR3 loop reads CASSYYLNEHNSPLHF. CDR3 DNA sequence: TGTGCCAGCAGTTACTACTTAAACGAACATAATTCACCCCTCCACTTT.

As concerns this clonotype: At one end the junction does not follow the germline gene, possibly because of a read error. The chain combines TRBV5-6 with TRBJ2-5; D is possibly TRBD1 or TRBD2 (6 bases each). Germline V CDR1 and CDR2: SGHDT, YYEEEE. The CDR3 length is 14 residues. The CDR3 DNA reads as TGTGCCAGTAGCTTTGTTAGGGGGGATGAGACCCAGTACTTC. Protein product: CASSFVRGDETQYF.